Listed below are T cell receptor beta chains from one sample, sequenced in a study of post-analysis software for immune sequencing data. TCRdb re-called the PCR reads through MiXCR, storing one row per CDR3 protein. The data show about 160,000 distinct CDR3 sequences, with about 37% seen just once and 28% held by the top ten. The source was blood, collected after autologous hematopoietic stem cell transplantation. The receptors were sampled from a girl between 5 and 17 years old with multiple sclerosis. CDR3s include the opening cysteine and the closing phenylalanine or tryptophan. Each record gives: clone size, V gene, D gene, J gene, CDR3 protein, CDR3 DNA. D genes are given only for firm matches. A row's size may be missing; if present it is once, few, many or a size class.

clone size: NA; V gene: TRBV29-1; D gene: TRBD1; J gene: TRBJ1-2; CDR3 protein: CSVDQGTAYGYTF; CDR3 DNA: TGCAGCGTTGATCAGGGGACAGCCTATGGCTACACCTTC
clone size: NA; V gene: TRBV4-2; D gene: NA; J gene: TRBJ2-5; CDR3 protein: CASSRKGEQYF; CDR3 DNA: TGTGCCAGCAGCCGCAAAGGGGAGCAGTACTTC
clone size: NA; V gene: TRBV27; D gene: TRBD1; J gene: TRBJ1-5; CDR3 protein: CASRSYSGQGGQPQHF; CDR3 DNA: TGTGCCAGCAGGTCGTACTCGGGACAGGGGGGGCAGCCCCAGCATTTT
clone size: NA; V gene: TRBV20-1; D gene: NA; J gene: TRBJ2-7; CDR3 protein: CSARQGWYEQYF; CDR3 DNA: TGCAGTGCTAGACAGGGGTGGTACGAGCAGTACTTC
clone size: NA; V gene: TRBV4-3; D gene: TRBD2; J gene: TRBJ2-3; CDR3 protein: CASSQLAVGTDTQYF; CDR3 DNA: TGCGCCAGCAGCCAACTAGCGGTAGGGACAGATACGCAGTATTTT
clone size: few; V gene: TRBV11-1; D gene: NA; J gene: TRBJ2-7; CDR3 protein: CASSPQMMDLGEQYF; CDR3 DNA: TGTGCCAGCAGCCCCCAGATGATGGATTTAGGCGAGCAGTACTTC
clone size: NA; V gene: TRBV28; D gene: NA; J gene: TRBJ2-3; CDR3 protein: CASSSGGATDTQYF; CDR3 DNA: TGTGCCAGCAGTTCCGGGGGCGCGACAGATACGCAGTATTTT
clone size: few; V gene: TRBV28; D gene: NA; J gene: TRBJ2-3; CDR3 protein: CASSLFGRPDTQYF; CDR3 DNA: TGTGCCAGCAGTTTATTTGGACGGCCGGATACGCAGTATTTT
clone size: many; V gene: TRBV20-1; D gene: TRBD2; J gene: TRBJ2-7; CDR3 protein: CSARDGGLAGVGEQYF; CDR3 DNA: TGCAGTGCTAGAGATGGGGGACTAGCGGGAGTCGGAGAGCAGTACTTC
clone size: NA; V gene: TRBV7-2; D gene: NA; J gene: TRBJ1-2; CDR3 protein: CASSPGPGDFGYTF; CDR3 DNA: TGTGCCAGCAGCCCCGGGCCAGGGGATTTTGGCTACACCTTC
clone size: few; V gene: TRBV28; D gene: NA; J gene: TRBJ2-7; CDR3 protein: CASSRTRVPYEQYF; CDR3 DNA: TGTGCCAGCAGTCGGACCCGTGTTCCCTACGAGCAGTACTTC
clone size: NA; V gene: TRBV20-1; D gene: NA; J gene: TRBJ2-7; CDR3 protein: CSAPKVPTYEQYF; CDR3 DNA: TGCAGTGCACCGAAGGTCCCTACCTACGAGCAGTACTTC